This T cell receptor (beta chain) comes out of a study of CD8+ T cells in alopecia areata. Notes on the study in general: Sequences from scalp samples also cover resident alphabeta T cells of normal skin. Affected scalp, especially in alopecia totalis/universalis, had a higher clonality than normal scalp did. Sharing of TCRs across patients appeared less clear than in mice, possibly for HLA-related reasons.

As concerns this clone: What it recognizes is unknown.

RNA was isolated and reverse transcribed to cDNA, the sequencing template. The repertoire was sequenced with immunoSEQ multiplex PCR; TCRdb's copy has only in-frame clones and lacks some. Among some 110,000 clones listed, less than 70% were seen once. This CDR3 region has 14 residues. The V end lost 3 bases, the J end lost 5 bases, and 10 bases lay between the germline ends. CDR1 is MNHEY and CDR2 is SMNVEV in the germline V gene (reference sequence). The TCR was taken from a human donor in good health. The specimen sequenced was CD4+ T cells sorted from blood. This chain uses TRBV27 with TRBJ2-2, with D tentatively TRBD1 or TRBD2 (5 bases each). The CDR3 region is CASSFQGETGELFF. DNA of the CDR3: TGTGCCAGCAGTTTTCAGGGAGAAACCGGGGAGCTGTTTTTT.